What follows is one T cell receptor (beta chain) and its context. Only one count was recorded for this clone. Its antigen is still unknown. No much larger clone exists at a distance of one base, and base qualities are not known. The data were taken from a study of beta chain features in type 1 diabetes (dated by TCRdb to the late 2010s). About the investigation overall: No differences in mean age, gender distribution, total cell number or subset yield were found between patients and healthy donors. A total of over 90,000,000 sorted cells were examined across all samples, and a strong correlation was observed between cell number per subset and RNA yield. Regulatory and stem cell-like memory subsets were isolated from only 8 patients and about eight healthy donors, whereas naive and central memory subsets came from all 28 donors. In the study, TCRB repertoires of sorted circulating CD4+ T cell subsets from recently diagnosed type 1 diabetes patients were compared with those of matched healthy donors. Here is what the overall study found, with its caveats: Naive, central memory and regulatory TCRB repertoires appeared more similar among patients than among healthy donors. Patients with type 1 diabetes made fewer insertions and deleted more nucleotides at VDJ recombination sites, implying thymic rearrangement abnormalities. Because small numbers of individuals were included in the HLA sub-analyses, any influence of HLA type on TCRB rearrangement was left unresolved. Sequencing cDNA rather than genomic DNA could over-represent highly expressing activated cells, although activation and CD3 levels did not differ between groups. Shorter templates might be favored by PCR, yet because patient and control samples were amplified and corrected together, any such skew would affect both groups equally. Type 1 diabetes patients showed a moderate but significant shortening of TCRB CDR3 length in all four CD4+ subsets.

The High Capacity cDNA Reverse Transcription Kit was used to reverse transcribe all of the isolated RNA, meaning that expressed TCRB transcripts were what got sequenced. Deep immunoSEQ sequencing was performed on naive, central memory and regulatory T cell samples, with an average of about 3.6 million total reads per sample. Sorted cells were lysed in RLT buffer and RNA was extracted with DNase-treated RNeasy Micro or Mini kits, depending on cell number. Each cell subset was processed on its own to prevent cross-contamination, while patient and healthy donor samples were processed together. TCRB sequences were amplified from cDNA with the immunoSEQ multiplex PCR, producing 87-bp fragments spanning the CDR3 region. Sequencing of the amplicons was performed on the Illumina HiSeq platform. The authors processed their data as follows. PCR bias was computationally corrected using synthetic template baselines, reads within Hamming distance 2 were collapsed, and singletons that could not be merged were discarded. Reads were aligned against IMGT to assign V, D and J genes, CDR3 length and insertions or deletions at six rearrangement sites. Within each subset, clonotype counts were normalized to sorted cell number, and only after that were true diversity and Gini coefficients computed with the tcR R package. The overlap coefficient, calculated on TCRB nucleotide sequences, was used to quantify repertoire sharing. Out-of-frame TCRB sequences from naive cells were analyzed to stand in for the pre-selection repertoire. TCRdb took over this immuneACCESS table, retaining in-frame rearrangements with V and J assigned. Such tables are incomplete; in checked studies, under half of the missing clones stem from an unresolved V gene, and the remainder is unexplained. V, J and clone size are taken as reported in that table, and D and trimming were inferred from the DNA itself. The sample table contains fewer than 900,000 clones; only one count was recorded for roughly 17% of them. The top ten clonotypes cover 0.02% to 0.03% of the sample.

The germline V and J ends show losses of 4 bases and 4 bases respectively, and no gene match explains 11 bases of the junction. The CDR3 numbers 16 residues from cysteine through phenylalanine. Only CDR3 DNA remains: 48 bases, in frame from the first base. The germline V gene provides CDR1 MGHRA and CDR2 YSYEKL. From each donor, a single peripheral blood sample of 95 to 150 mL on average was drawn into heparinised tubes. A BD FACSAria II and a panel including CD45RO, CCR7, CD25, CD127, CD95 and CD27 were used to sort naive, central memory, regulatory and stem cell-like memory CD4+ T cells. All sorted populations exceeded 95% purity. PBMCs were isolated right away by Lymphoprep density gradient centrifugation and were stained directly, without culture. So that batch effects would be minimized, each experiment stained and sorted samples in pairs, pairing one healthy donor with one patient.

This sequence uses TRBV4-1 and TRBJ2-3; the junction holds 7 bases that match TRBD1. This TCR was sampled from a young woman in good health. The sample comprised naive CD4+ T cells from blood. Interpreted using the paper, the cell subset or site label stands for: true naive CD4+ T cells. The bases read TGCGCCAGCAGCCTGATCCGGGACAGAAGGCCAGATACGCAGTATTTT. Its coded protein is CASSLIRDRRPDTQYF.